The entry that follows covers one T cell receptor (beta chain) sequence. Generated by immunoSEQ multiplex PCR, the TCRdb table keeps only in-frame clones and is missing some. In the table there are 120,000 to 150,000 clones, 88% of which are singletons. This record belongs to a study of blood T cell repertoires in COVID-19. From germline, CDR1 is MGHRA and CDR2 YSYEKL. Trimming shortened V by 0 bases and J by 6 bases, and 17 bases separated the two germline ends. This CDR3 is 16 amino acids long. Sequenced material: peripheral blood. V usage is TRBV4-1 and J usage is TRBJ1-2; D might be TRBD1 (6 bases). The TCR was taken from a human donor in a cohort sampled during active COVID-19. CDR3 coding DNA: TGCGCCAGCAGCCAAGAGTGGGGGCGCGGTCGGAATGGCTACACCTTC. Translation: CASSQEWGRGRNGYTF.